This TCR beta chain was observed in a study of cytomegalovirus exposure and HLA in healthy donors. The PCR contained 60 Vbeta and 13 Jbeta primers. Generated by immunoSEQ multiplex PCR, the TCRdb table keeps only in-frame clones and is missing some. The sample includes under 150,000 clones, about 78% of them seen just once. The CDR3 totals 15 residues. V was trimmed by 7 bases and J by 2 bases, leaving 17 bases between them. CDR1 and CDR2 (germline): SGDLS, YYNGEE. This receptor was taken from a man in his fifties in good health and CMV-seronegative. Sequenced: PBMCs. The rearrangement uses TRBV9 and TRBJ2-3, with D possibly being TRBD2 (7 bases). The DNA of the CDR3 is TGTGCCAGCGGGGGGCGGGAGCCTTTCACAGATACGCAGTATTTT. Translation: CASGGREPFTDTQYF.